This entry features one T cell receptor (beta chain) sequence. Its antigen is not known. The sequencing template was cDNA reverse transcribed from extracted RNA. Produced via immunoSEQ multiplex PCR; TCRdb's table is partial and in-frame only. The sample has tens of thousands of clones, approximately 64% seen once. V was trimmed by 1 base and J by 0 bases, leaving 7 bases between them. The CDR3 totals 15 residues. Per germline, CDR1 GTSNPN and CDR2 SVGIG (reference sequence). As for treatment: oral pan-JAK inhibitor, 5-10 mg twice daily. Peripheral blood samples and lesional scalp punch biopsies were obtained from alopecia areata patients. This sample was taken from a study of CD8+ T cells in alopecia areata. Study at large: Those treated were given oral tofacitinib at 5 to 10 mg twice daily.

Study conclusions and caveats: In scalp and blood, many expanded lesional clones persisted during tofacitinib. Scalp sequencing captures resident alphabeta T cells of normal skin too.

The V and J genes are TRBV30 and TRBJ2-6; D is uncertain. The sequencing used CD8+ T cells sorted from blood, collected at week 24, from a patient treated with tofacitinib. This receptor was identified in a human donor with alopecia areata. The CDR3: CAWSAYSSGANVLTF. The DNA of the CDR3 is TGTGCCTGGAGTGCCTACAGCTCTGGGGCCAACGTCCTGACTTTC.